The sequence of this TCR beta chain was determined in a study of breast tumors, draining lymph nodes, adjacent tissues. Concerning this clonotype: This may be a read error: a much more frequent sequence differs by one nucleotide.

Axillary draining lymph nodes of breast cancer patients supplied the node samples. Using its own MiXCR run on the multiplex PCR reads, TCRdb lists one record per CDR3 protein. This sample has around 290,000 distinct CDR3 sequences, with around 30% found just once. The CDR3 length is 15 residues. Per the germline V gene, CDR1 is SGHDN and CDR2 is FVKESK. Specimen: axillary lymph node tissue. V and J are TRBV14 and TRBJ2-5; D is uncertain. The clonotype originates from a female donor with breast cancer. Some clones in this sample may be carry-over from other donors' samples. The CDR3 spells CASSQALSSQEAQYF. CDR3 nucleotide sequence: TGTGCCAGCAGCCAAGCTCTATCTAGTCAAGAGGCCCAGTACTTC.